These T cell receptor beta chains were read from a single sample in a study of long-term antiretroviral therapy in people with HIV. Clones were sequenced by immunoSEQ multiplex PCR, and TCRdb holds only the in-frame ones, with some missing. The sample holds 17,000 or so clones, about 81% seen once. The source material was unsorted PBMCs, sampled 0.3 years after starting antiretroviral therapy. These receptors were obtained from a man aged 18 to 29 with HIV. CDR3s include the opening cysteine and the closing phenylalanine or tryptophan. The D gene is left open where the match is weak. Rows may omit the clone size; those that give it use once, few, many or a size class.

J | V | size | D | DNA | CDR3
TRBJ1-6 | TRBV9 | - | - | TGTGCCAGCAGCGGGAGGGATTCACCCCTCCACTTT | CASSGRDSPLHF
TRBJ2-3 | TRBV7-2 | once | - | TGTGCCAGCAGCTTCCCCAGGACAGCGTCAGATACGCAGTATTTT | CASSFPRTASDTQYF
TRBJ1-6 | TRBV5-1 | - | TRBD1 | TGCGCCAGCCGATACGTCCCCGCGGGGACAGGGCAACCACCCCTCCACTTT | CASRYVPAGTGQPPLHF
TRBJ2-2 | TRBV7-2 | - | - | TGTGCCAGCAGCTTGATGGAGGCAGCCAATACCGGGGAGCTGTTTTTT | CASSLMEAANTGELFF
TRBJ1-1 | TRBV28 | - | TRBD1 | TGTGCCAGCAGCGGCCGGGACAGGGGATACACTGAAGCTTTCTTT | CASSGRDRGYTEAFF
TRBJ1-3 | TRBV11-1 | - | - | TGTGCCAGCAGCTTAATGGGGATTGCTGGAAACACCATATATTTT | CASSLMGIAGNTIYF
TRBJ1-4 | TRBV21-1 | - | - | TGTGCCAGCAACCCCATAGAAAAACTGTTTTTT | CASNPIEKLFF
TRBJ1-5 | TRBV28 | once | - | TGTGCCAGCAGAATGAACCTTCAGCCCCAGCATTTT | CASRMNLQPQHF
TRBJ2-5 | TRBV7-9 | - | TRBD1 | TGTGCCGCCGGACCGGGACAGGGGTTTGGGGAGACCCAGTACTTC | CAAGPGQGFGETQYF
TRBJ2-2 | TRBV28 | - | - | TGTGCCAGCAGTCTAAACAGCCATCCGAACACCGGGGAGCTGTTTTTT | CASSLNSHPNTGELFF
TRBJ2-3 | TRBV20-1 | - | - | TGCAGTGCCCACTCGGAGGTTACGCAGTATTTT | CSAHSEVTQYF
TRBJ1-6 | TRBV7-9 | - | - | TGTGCCAGCAGCCCCCAAGGTGGGACACCTAATTCACCCCTCCACTTT | CASSPQGGTPNSPLHF